This entry lists 31 T cell receptor beta chains sequenced from one sample in a study of cytomegalovirus exposure and HLA in healthy donors. Vbeta (60) and Jbeta (13) primers were used in the PCR. Using immunoSEQ multiplex PCR, the repertoire was profiled, and TCRdb retains in-frame clones only, with some absent. The sample lists about 200,000 clones; roughly 80% were seen once. The sample taken for sequencing was PBMCs. These receptors were collected from a male donor in good health and CMV-seronegative.

This rearrangement joins TRBV4-1 to TRBJ2-3, with 12 bases that match TRBD2. CDR1 is MGHRA and CDR2 is YSYEKL in the germline V gene. The CDR3 sequence is 17 residues long. Losses at the gene ends were 5 bases for V and 0 bases for J; bases not matched to a gene: 6. CDR3 nucleotide sequence: TGCGCCAGCAGCGCCCGGACTAGCGGGAAAAGCACAGATACGCAGTATTTT. It yields the protein CASSARTSGKSTDTQYF.

This clone was counted a few times. J is TRBJ1-2 and V is TRBV14, with D maybe TRBD1 (6 bases). Germline lookup yields CDR1 SGHDN and CDR2 FVKESK. The V and J ends lost 0 bases and 5 bases respectively, with 13 bases between them. The CDR3 has 15 amino acids. The CDR3 spells CASSQDGAGDYGYTF. In DNA, the CDR3 is TGTGCCAGCAGCCAAGATGGGGCAGGGGATTATGGCTACACCTTC.

The rearrangement links TRBV15 to TRBJ2-7; 8 nucleotides align to TRBD1. The germline gives CDR1 LNHNV, CDR2 YYDKDF (reference sequence). J was trimmed by 3 bases and V by 8 bases; bases with no gene match: 3. This CDR3 has 12 residues. This CDR3 is CATGQGVYEQYF. Written as DNA, the CDR3 is TGTGCCACCGGACAGGGTGTCTACGAGCAGTACTTC.

This chain joins TRBV6-5 and TRBJ2-7, with 11 bases fitting TRBD2. The CDR3 is 16 residues long. Losses at the gene ends were 0 bases for V and 3 bases for J; bases not matched to a gene: 4. Germline loops: CDR1 MNHEY, CDR2 SVGAGI. The CDR3, as DNA: TGTGCCAGCAGTTACTCGATGCTAGCGGGAGGCTACGAGCAGTACTTC. Translation: CASSYSMLAGGYEQYF.

CDR3 region: CASRGAGDNYGYTF. Here the CDR3 DNA reads TGTGCCAGCAGGGGGGCAGGAGATAACTATGGCTACACCTTC. The chain uses TRBV25-1 and TRBJ1-2, with a tentative D call TRBD1 (6 bases). The CDR3 extends over 14 amino acids. From germline, CDR1 is MGHDK and CDR2 SYGVNS. The V end was cut by 6 bases, the J end by 1 base, with 12 bases between.

The genes are TRBV27 and TRBJ1-4; the D is unclear. The germline CDR1 and CDR2 sequences are MNHEY and SMNVEV (reference sequence). The CDR3 runs to 12 residues. V lost 5 bases to trimming and J lost 8 bases, with 9 bases between them. The CDR3 nucleotides read TGTGCCAGCAGTCTCGGAGGAGAAAAACTGTTTTTT. Translation: CASSLGGEKLFF.

This chain joins TRBV27 and TRBJ2-3; 11 bases are shared with TRBD2. The CDR3 has 16 amino acids. J lost 2 bases, V lost 5 bases, and 6 bases had no gene match. The germline V gene encodes CDR1 MNHEY and CDR2 SMNVEV (reference sequence). CDR3 sequence: CASSRIAGGNTDTQYF. For the CDR3, the DNA is TGTGCCAGCAGTCGTATAGCGGGAGGGAACACAGATACGCAGTATTTT.

The V gene is TRBV9, the J gene TRBJ2-2; 7 nucleotides agree with TRBD2. Trimming removed 2 bases from V and 4 bases from J; junction bases left unmatched: 8. The germline gives CDR1 SGDLS, CDR2 YYNGEE. The length of the CDR3 is 16 residues. In nucleotides, the CDR3 is TGTGCCAGCAGCGTCTCCCCAGGGACTATCACCGGGGAGCTGTTTTTT. It is translated as CASSVSPGTITGELFF.

This chain links TRBV5-1 with TRBJ1-4; maybe TRBD1 (5 bases). The CDR3 contains 15 residues. V lost 6 bases, J lost 8 bases, and 20 bases lay in between. Per the germline V gene, CDR1 is SGHRS and CDR2 is YFSETQ. The CDR3 bases are TGCGCCAGCACCCCCAAGGGAGGGGTCCTAGAAAAACTGTTTTTT. Its translation: CASTPKGGVLEKLFF.

The rearrangement joins TRBV29-1 to TRBJ2-2; no clear D. The CDR3 has 14 residues. Germline V gene sequence: CDR1 SQVTM, CDR2 ANQGSEA. V was trimmed by 7 bases and J by 2 bases, leaving 14 bases between them. CDR3 coding DNA: TGCAGCGGGGCTATTCGGCTTAACACCGGGGAGCTGTTTTTT. It is translated as CSGAIRLNTGELFF.

In its sample, this clone was seen a few times. The V and J genes are TRBV6-5 and TRBJ1-5; D gene unclear. The V and J ends lost 6 bases and 5 bases respectively, with 11 bases between them. Germline values: CDR1 MNHEY, CDR2 SVGAGI. This CDR3 comprises 13 residues. The DNA of the CDR3 is TGTGCCAGCAGCTCCTGGCAACATCAGCCCCAGCATTTT. Its translation: CASSSWQHQPQHF.

The rearrangement links TRBV14 to TRBJ2-5; D possibly corresponds to TRBD2 (5 bases). Per the germline V gene, CDR1 is SGHDN and CDR2 is FVKESK. The CDR3 contains 13 residues. V was shortened by 4 bases and J by 7 bases, with 13 bases between the two germline ends. CDR3 DNA: TGTGCCAGCAGCCCTCGGCTTCGGGGGACCCAGTACTTC. Translated, it gives CASSPRLRGTQYF. Drawing the rest from reference TRBV14 and TRBJ2-5, the complete variable domain is EAGVTQFPSHSVIEKGQTVTLRCDPISGHDNLYWYRRVMGKEIKFLLHFVKESKQDESGMPNNRFLAERTGGTYSTLKVQPAELEDSGVYFCASSPRLRGTQYFGPGTRLLVL.

CDR3 amino acids: CAWLFSASGNTIYF. For the CDR3, the DNA is TGTGCCTGGCTGTTCAGTGCCTCTGGAAACACCATATATTTT. This rearrangement joins TRBV30 to TRBJ1-3; no definite D call. V was trimmed by 5 bases and J by 0 bases, leaving 11 bases between them. The germline gives CDR1 GTSNPN, CDR2 SVGIG (reference sequence). This CDR3 contains 14 residues. Full variable domain (rest looked up from reference TRBV30 and TRBJ1-3): SQTIHQWPATLVQPVGSPLSLECTVEGTSNPNLYWYRQAAGRGLQLLFYSVGIGQISSEVPQNLSASRPQDRQFILSSKKLLLSDSGFYLCAWLFSASGNTIYFGEGSWLTVV.

J is TRBJ2-5 and V is TRBV7-3; 8 nucleotides agree with TRBD2. This CDR3 is 15 amino acids long. The V gene's germline CDR1 is SGHTA and CDR2 FQGTGA. V was pared by 4 bases and J by 5 bases, with 9 bases of the junction left unmatched. The CDR3 loop reads CASSSGGASGETQYF. CDR3 bases: TGTGCCAGCAGCTCGGGGGGGGCTAGCGGGGAGACCCAGTACTTC.

The sample holds a few counts of this clone. V gene TRBV4-1 combines with J gene TRBJ2-5; TRBD2 matches 8 bases. The junction had 15 bases not matched to a gene; V was cut back by 4 bases and J by 5 bases. This CDR3 spans 17 amino acids. CDR1 and CDR2 (germline): MGHRA, YSYEKL. The CDR3 coding sequence is TGCGCCAGCAGCCCCGAGGGGACGGGAGGGCAGGGGGAGACCCAGTACTTC. Translating it yields CASSPEGTGGQGETQYF.

This clone was seen a handful of times. The CDR3 DNA reads as TGTGCCAGCAGTTACTCGGTCCTGGGGGCGTACACTGAAGCTTTCTTT. Translated, it gives CASSYSVLGAYTEAFF. The V call is TRBV6-5, the J call TRBJ1-1, with D possibly being TRBD1 (6 bases). Per the germline V gene, CDR1 is MNHEY and CDR2 is SVGAGI. This CDR3 is built from 16 residues. V shed 0 bases and J shed 3 bases, with 14 bases lying between them.

The chain has TRBV2 and TRBJ2-1, with TRBD2 matching over 7 bases. CDR1 and CDR2 (germline): SNHLY, FYNNEI. The J segment lost 8 bases and the V segment lost 6 bases, leaving 4 bases of the junction unmatched. This CDR3 contains 12 residues. The CDR3 nucleotides are TGTGCCAGCAGGAGGGAGGGCTATGAGCAGTTCTTC. Translated: CASRREGYEQFF.

The chain has TRBV18 and TRBJ1-6, with 8 nucleotides matching TRBD1. The V gene end was trimmed by 5 bases and the J gene end by 7 bases; junction bases not matched to a gene: 7. The CDR3 is made up of 15 amino acids. Germline values: CDR1 KGHSH, CDR2 LQKENI. CDR3 nucleotide sequence: TGTGCCAGCTCATCGACAGGGGCATGGAATTCACCCCTCCACTTT. This codes for CASSSTGAWNSPLHF.

J is TRBJ2-7 and V is TRBV15, with D tentatively TRBD1 (6 bases). The CDR3 runs to 13 residues. Trimming shortened V by 5 bases and J by 3 bases, and 11 bases separated the two germline ends. The germline V gene has CDR1 LNHNV and CDR2 YYDKDF (reference sequence). DNA of the CDR3: TGTGCCACCAGCTCAGGGGTCTTCTACGAGCAGTACTTC. This gives the protein CATSSGVFYEQYF.

The V gene is TRBV11-2, the J gene TRBJ2-2; D is possibly TRBD2 (5 bases). The length of the CDR3 is 16 residues. V gave up 3 bases and J gave up 2 bases, with 13 bases separating them. The V gene's germline CDR1 is SGHAT and CDR2 FQNNGV. The CDR3 DNA sequence: TGTGCCAGCAGCTTTACTGCACGGACTAACACCGGGGAGCTGTTTTTT. It translates to CASSFTARTNTGELFF.

The chain couples TRBV7-9 to TRBJ1-2; D possibly corresponds to TRBD1 (5 bases). V was pared by 2 bases and J by 6 bases, with 16 bases between. Germline loops: CDR1 SEHNR, CDR2 FQNEAQ (reference sequence). This CDR3 has 15 residues. CDR3 sequence (DNA): TGTGCCAGCAGCTTAATCCTGCAGGGTGATAATGGCTACACCTTC. It translates to CASSLILQGDNGYTF.

CDR3: CASSPSTSGGGGQETQYF. CDR3 sequence (DNA): TGTGCCAGCAGCCCATCCACTAGCGGGGGGGGAGGACAAGAGACCCAGTACTTC. This rearrangement joins TRBV9 to TRBJ2-5; 13 bases map to TRBD2. This CDR3 is 18 amino acids long. Germline V CDR1 and CDR2: SGDLS, YYNGEE. With V trimmed by 4 bases and J by 2 bases, 11 bases remained unmatched.

This clone was seen once. V and J are TRBV9 and TRBJ2-3; 7 nucleotides align to TRBD1. With 3 bases clipped from V and 2 bases from J, the junction kept 6 bases outside the gene matches. Germline V gene lookup returns CDR1 SGDLS and CDR2 YYNGEE. CDR3 length equals 15 residues. The CDR3 is CASSAGGYSTDTQYF. In nucleotides, the CDR3 is TGTGCCAGCAGCGCAGGGGGTTATTCCACAGATACGCAGTATTTT. Using reference TRBV9 and TRBJ2-3 for the parts outside the CDR3, the full variable domain is DSGVTQTPKHLITATGQRVTLRCSPRSGDLSVYWYQQSLDQGLQFLIQYYNGEERAKGNILERFSAQQFPDLHSELNLSSLELGDSALYFCASSAGGYSTDTQYFGPGTRLTVL.

This clone has a handful of counts. This sequence joins TRBV10-2 and TRBJ2-1, with 9 positions matching TRBD2. The J segment lost 4 bases and the V segment lost 2 bases, leaving 9 bases of the junction unmatched. The CDR3 has 17 amino acids. CDR1 is WSHSY, CDR2 SAAADI, per germline. The CDR3 loop is CASSETLAGSLYNEQFF. The CDR3 region has the DNA TGCGCCAGCAGTGAGACCCTAGCGGGATCCCTTTACAATGAGCAGTTCTTC.

This clone came up many times. Other DNA variants within this sample encode the same CDR3. The chain has TRBV5-1 and TRBJ2-5, with TRBD2 identical over 7 bases. In germline, CDR1 is SGHRS, CDR2 YFSETQ. V was pared by 0 bases and J by 4 bases, with 0 bases of the junction left unmatched. CDR3 length: 13 amino acids. CDR3 nucleotide sequence: TGCGCCAGCAGCTTGGGCGGGGGAGAGACCCAGTACTTC. Protein product: CASSLGGGETQYF. Full variable domain (rest looked up from reference TRBV5-1 and TRBJ2-5): KAGVTQTPRYLIKTRGQQVTLSCSPISGHRSVSWYQQTPGQGLQFLFEYFSETQRNKGNFPGRFSGRQFSNSRSEMNVSTLELGDSALYLCASSLGGGETQYFGPGTRLLVL.

The V and J genes are TRBV28 and TRBJ1-5; 10 bases fit TRBD1. This CDR3 has 15 amino acids. The junction had 9 bases not matched to a gene; V was cut back by 7 bases and J by 6 bases. The germline V gene has CDR1 MDHEN and CDR2 SYDVKM. CDR3 protein: CASISTGGASQPQHF. CDR3 coding DNA: TGTGCCAGCATTTCGACAGGGGGCGCGAGTCAGCCCCAGCATTTT.

The CDR3: CASSVGLAGLETQYF. In DNA form, the CDR3 reads TGTGCCAGCAGCGTAGGTCTAGCGGGACTGGAGACCCAGTACTTC. The chain uses TRBV9 and TRBJ2-5, with TRBD2 matching over 9 bases. The length of the CDR3 is 15 residues. J gave up 5 bases and V 0 bases, and 5 bases lay outside the gene matches. Looked up from germline, CDR1 is SGDLS and CDR2 is YYNGEE. Looking up the rest from reference TRBV9 and TRBJ2-5 gives the full variable domain: DSGVTQTPKHLITATGQRVTLRCSPRSGDLSVYWYQQSLDQGLQFLIQYYNGEERAKGNILERFSAQQFPDLHSELNLSSLELGDSALYFCASSVGLAGLETQYFGPGTRLLVL.

There are a few counts of this clone. The chain couples TRBV4-1 to TRBJ1-4; D gene unclear. V lost 0 bases, J lost 7 bases, and 18 bases lay in between. Germline values: CDR1 MGHRA, CDR2 YSYEKL. The CDR3 is 17 residues long. CDR3 region: CASSQDPLGGRSEKLFF. DNA of the CDR3: TGCGCCAGCAGCCAAGACCCGCTGGGAGGGAGATCTGAAAAACTGTTTTTT.

The sample holds many counts of this clone. The chain links TRBV27 to TRBJ2-7; 8 bases are shared with TRBD2. Trimming removed 7 bases from V and 5 bases from J; junction bases left unmatched: 13. The CDR3 is made up of 15 amino acids. The germline gives CDR1 MNHEY, CDR2 SMNVEV (reference sequence). Here the CDR3 reads CASKDSSGGDDEQYF. For the CDR3, the DNA is TGTGCCAGCAAGGACTCGTCGGGAGGGGATGACGAGCAGTACTTC.

This chain uses TRBV19 with TRBJ2-1; 9 bases are shared with TRBD2. Germline trimming cut 5 bases from V and 2 bases from J; bases unmatched to any gene: 4. The germline V gene encodes CDR1 LNHDA and CDR2 SQIVND (reference sequence). This CDR3 is 15 amino acids long. CDR3 sequence: CASSRTSVTYNEQFF. The CDR3 coding sequence is TGTGCCAGTAGTCGGACTAGCGTAACCTACAATGAGCAGTTCTTC.

The rearrangement joins TRBV27 to TRBJ2-1, with 12 positions matching TRBD2. The CDR3 consists of 16 residues. The trim removed 6 bases at V and 6 bases at J, leaving 9 bases unmatched. CDR1 is MNHEY and CDR2 is SMNVEV in the germline V gene (reference sequence). The CDR3 is CASSPSLAGGGNEQFF. The CDR3 DNA sequence: TGTGCCAGCAGCCCCTCACTAGCGGGAGGAGGCAATGAGCAGTTCTTC.